This TCR beta chain came from a study of blood T cell repertoires in COVID-19. Whole-study context: COVID-19 samples from acute and convalescent phases originated in the United States, Italy and Spain. The analysed material was cDNA or gDNA that came from T cells, B-cell-depleted T cells, or PBMCs.

The authors' processing: From reference gene primer amplification, estimates of nucleated cell counts were derived. Profiled with immunoSEQ multiplex PCR; TCRdb holds only in-frame clones, not every one. V and J calls and clone size are as listed in that table; D and trimming were resolved from the DNA. Of a few hundred thousand clones in the sample, 85% to 90% were seen once. V was clipped by 5 bases and J by 5 bases; unmatched bases: 17. The germline V gene encodes CDR1 SGHVS and CDR2 FNYEAQ. The length of the CDR3 is 18 residues. This chain links TRBV7-6 with TRBJ1-4; 7 nucleotides agree with TRBD1. Material: peripheral blood. The TCR comes from a human donor in a cohort sampled during active COVID-19. The CDR3: CASSPQGGASGQNEKLFF. CDR3 in DNA: TGTGCCAGCAGCCCCCAGGGGGGAGCCTCGGGACAGAATGAAAAACTGTTTTTT.